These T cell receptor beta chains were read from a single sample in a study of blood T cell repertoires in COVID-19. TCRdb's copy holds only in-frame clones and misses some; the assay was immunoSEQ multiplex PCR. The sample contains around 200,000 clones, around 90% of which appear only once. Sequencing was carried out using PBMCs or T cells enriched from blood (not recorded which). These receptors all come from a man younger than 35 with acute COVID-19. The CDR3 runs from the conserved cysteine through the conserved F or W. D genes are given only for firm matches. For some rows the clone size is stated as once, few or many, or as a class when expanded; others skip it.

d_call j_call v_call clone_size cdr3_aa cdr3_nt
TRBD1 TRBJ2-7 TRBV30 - CAWSVRDRGKQYF TGTGCCTGGAGTGTCCGGGACAGGGGAAAACAGTACTTC
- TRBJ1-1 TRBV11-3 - CASSLLGVPEAFF TGTGCCAGCAGCTTATTAGGGGTCCCTGAAGCTTTCTTT
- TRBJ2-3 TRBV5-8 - CASSHGHADTQYF TGTGCCAGCAGCCACGGACACGCAGATACGCAGTATTTT
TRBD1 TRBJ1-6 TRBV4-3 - CASSPGTGVNSPLHF TGCGCCAGCAGTCCTGGGACAGGGGTTAATTCACCCCTCCACTTT
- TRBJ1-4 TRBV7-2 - CASSPGFNEKLFF TGTGCCAGCAGCCCAGGATTCAATGAAAAACTGTTTTTT
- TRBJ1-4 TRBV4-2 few CASSPWGGSNEKLFF TGTGCCAGCAGCCCGTGGGGCGGTTCTAATGAAAAACTGTTTTTT
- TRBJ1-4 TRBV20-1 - CSARAGGELFF TGCAGTGCTAGAGCAGGAGGGGAACTGTTTTTT
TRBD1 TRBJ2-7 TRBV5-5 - CASSMWNLQGALVEQYF TGTGCCAGCAGCATGTGGAACTTACAGGGGGCGTTGGTCGAGCAGTACTTC
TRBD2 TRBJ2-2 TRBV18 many CASSPRSGSRTGELFF TGTGCCAGCTCACCCCGGAGCGGGAGTAGAACCGGGGAGCTGTTTTTT
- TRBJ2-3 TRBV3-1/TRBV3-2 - CASSQQGLDTQYF TGTGCCAGCAGCCAGCAGGGTCTGGATACGCAGTATTTT
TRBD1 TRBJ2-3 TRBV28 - CASSLYTGVSTDTQYF TGTGCCAGCAGTTTATATACAGGGGTTTCCACAGATACGCAGTATTTT
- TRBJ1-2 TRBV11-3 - CASSLDVGGYTF TGTGCCAGCAGCTTAGACGTGGGCGGCTACACCTTC
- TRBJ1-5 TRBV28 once CASSSDVNFRVRREPQHF TGTGCCAGCAGTTCCGACGTTAACTTCCGGGTCCGCAGGGAGCCCCAGCATTTT
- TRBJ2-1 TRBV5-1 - CASSLPQSGKTSSYNEQFF TGCGCCAGCAGCTTGCCGCAGTCGGGAAAAACTAGCTCCTACAATGAGCAGTTCTTC
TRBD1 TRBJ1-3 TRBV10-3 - CAISYTGTEERGNTIYF TGTGCCATCAGTTATACCGGGACAGAGGAGAGAGGAAACACCATATATTTT
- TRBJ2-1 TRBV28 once CASSFRLRDRRRASYNEQFF TGTGCCAGCAGTTTTAGGTTGCGGGATCGTAGGAGAGCGTCGTACAATGAGCAGTTCTTC
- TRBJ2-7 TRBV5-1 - CASSSTTDYEQYF TGCGCCAGCAGCTCAACGACAGATTACGAGCAGTACTTC